This T cell receptor beta chain was identified during a study of cytomegalovirus exposure and HLA in healthy donors. These donors, healthy bone marrow donors, were studied. Amplification used 60 Vbeta primers and 13 Jbeta primers. The table came from immunoSEQ multiplex PCR; TCRdb's copy has only in-frame clones and leaves some out. The profile shows 74,000 or so clones, more than 60% of them singletons. There are 15 residues in the CDR3. The germline V gene has CDR1 KGHSH and CDR2 LQKENI. V was trimmed by 6 bases and J by 6 bases, leaving 18 bases between them. This chain links TRBV18 with TRBJ2-4, with D maybe TRBD2 (5 bases). This clonotype was sampled from a male donor in good health and CMV-seropositive. The material sequenced was PBMCs. The CDR3, as DNA: TGTGCCAGCTCCCGTGAGGGCGCGATCCGAAACATTCAGTACTTC. Its translation: CASSREGAIRNIQYF.